This T cell receptor (beta chain) was sequenced in a study of blood T cell repertoires in COVID-19. Donors of Cohort 3 who recovered were those that had two negative PCRs, clearance, or symptom resolution. CDR3 length: 13 amino acids. CDR1 SGHNT and CDR2 YYREEE come from the germline V gene (reference sequence). The V end lost 4 bases, the J end lost 6 bases, and 11 bases lay between the germline ends. Source study methods: Amplification of reference gene primers was used by the study to estimate nucleated cell counts. Only in-frame clones appear in the TCRdb table, and some are missing; sequencing was by immunoSEQ multiplex PCR. The V and J calls and clone size are taken from that table; D and trimming were inferred from the DNA. The sample lists around 250,000 clones; under 90% were seen once.

Specimen: PBMCs or T cells enriched from blood (not recorded which). This TCR was sampled from a man in his late teens or twenties who had recovered from COVID-19. The genes are TRBV5-4 and TRBJ2-1; no clear D. The CDR3 coding sequence is TGTGCCAGCAGCGGGCCCCTGGTCAATGAGCAGTTCTTC. Amino acids: CASSGPLVNEQFF.